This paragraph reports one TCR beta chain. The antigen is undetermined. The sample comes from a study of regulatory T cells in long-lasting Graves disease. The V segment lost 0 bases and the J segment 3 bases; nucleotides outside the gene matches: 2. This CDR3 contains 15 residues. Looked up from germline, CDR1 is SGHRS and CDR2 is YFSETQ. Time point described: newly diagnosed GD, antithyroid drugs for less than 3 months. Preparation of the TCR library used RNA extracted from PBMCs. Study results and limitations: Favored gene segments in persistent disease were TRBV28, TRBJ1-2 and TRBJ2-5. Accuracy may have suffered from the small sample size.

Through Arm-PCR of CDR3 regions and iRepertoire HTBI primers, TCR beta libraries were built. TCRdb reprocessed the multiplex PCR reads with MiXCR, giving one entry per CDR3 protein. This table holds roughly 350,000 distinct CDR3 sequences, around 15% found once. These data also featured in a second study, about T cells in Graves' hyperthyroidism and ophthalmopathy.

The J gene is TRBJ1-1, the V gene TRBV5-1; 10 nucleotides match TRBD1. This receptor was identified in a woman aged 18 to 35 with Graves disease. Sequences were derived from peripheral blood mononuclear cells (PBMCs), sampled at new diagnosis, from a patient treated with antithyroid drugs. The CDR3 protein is CASSLGGTGDTEAFF. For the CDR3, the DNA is TGCGCCAGCAGCTTGGGAGGGACAGGGGACACTGAAGCTTTCTTT.